This passage covers 13 T cell receptor beta chains from one sample sequenced in a study of T-cell reconstitution after alpha-beta-depleted transplantation in children. It was with unique molecular identifiers that the TCRbeta library was prepared. In TCRdb, the PCR reads were re-called with MiXCR into one record per CDR3 protein. The sample lists 640,000 or so distinct CDR3 sequences; 15% to 20% were seen once. The sequencing here drew on PBMCs from the stem cell graft donor, taken from the stem cell graft. The receptors come from a human donor who donated a stem cell graft to a child with acute myeloid leukemia.

This chain's CDR3 is CASTQDSYNEQFF. The CDR3 region has the DNA TGTGCCAGCACCCAGGACTCTTACAATGAGCAGTTCTTC. This chain uses TRBV2 with TRBJ2-1; D is possibly TRBD2 (5 bases). The CDR3 is made up of 13 amino acids. The germline V gene has CDR1 SNHLY and CDR2 FYNNEI. The germline V and J ends were trimmed by 7 bases and 4 bases, with 11 bases remaining between them.

The table lists this clonotype with a few counts. The chain uses TRBV5-1 and TRBJ2-3, with D possibly being TRBD1 (5 bases). V gave up 4 bases and J gave up 7 bases, with 19 bases separating them. This CDR3 comprises 15 residues. Germline V gene data show CDR1 as SGHRS and CDR2 as YFSETQ. For the CDR3, the DNA is TGCGCCAGCAGCCTAAACCCCCAGGGTGTAAATACGCAGTATTTT. As protein: CASSLNPQGVNTQYF.

The chain has TRBV20-1 and TRBJ2-5; TRBD1 might be the D (5 bases). V lost 6 bases to trimming and J lost 2 bases, with 10 bases between them. There are 12 residues in the CDR3. Looked up from germline, CDR1 is DFQATT and CDR2 is SNEGSKA (reference sequence). Here the CDR3 DNA reads TGCAGTGCGGGAAAGGGGCAAGAGACCCAGTACTTC. It yields the protein CSAGKGQETQYF.

The chain is built from TRBV7-3 and TRBJ2-7; no definite D call. With 1 base removed from V and 2 bases from J, the gap between germline ends came to 9 bases. Germline CDR1 and CDR2: SGHTA and FQGTGA. The CDR3 contains 14 residues. The CDR3 region has the DNA TGTGCCAGCAGCTTAATGGGCAGTACCTACGAGCAGTACTTC. It specifies CASSLMGSTYEQYF.

The chain combines TRBV21-1 with TRBJ2-2; no check of the table's D call, TRBD1, against the DNA was made. TRBV21-1 is listed as a pseudogene. The CDR3 has 17 residues. The CDR3 nucleotides read TGTGCCAGCTACCCGGGACAGGCGGGAGCGAACACCGGGGAGCTGTTTTTT. As protein: CASYPGQAGANTGELFF.

This clonotype was detected many times. The V and J genes are TRBV20-1 and TRBJ1-4; no firm D call. The CDR3 is 16 residues long. In germline, CDR1 is DFQATT, CDR2 SNEGSKA (reference sequence). V was pared by 2 bases and J by 0 bases, with 13 bases between. The CDR3 loop is CSARLVQTPTNEKLFF. In nucleotides, the CDR3 is TGCAGTGCTAGATTGGTCCAGACACCAACTAATGAAAAACTGTTTTTT.

This chain joins TRBV6-1 and TRBJ2-7; D possibly uses TRBD1 or TRBD2 (7 bases each). CDR3 length: 14 amino acids. Germline lookup yields CDR1 MNHNS and CDR2 SASEGT. Trimming left V 6 bases short and J 7 bases short, with 19 bases between. The CDR3 DNA follows: TGTGCCAGCAGGGCACTTCAGGGGGGGGGGGAGCAGTACGTC. Translating gives CASRALQGGGEQYV.

The J gene is TRBJ2-3, the V gene TRBV21-1; TRBD2, the table's D call, was not compared with the DNA. TRBV21-1 is marked as a pseudogene. The CDR3 has 18 amino acids. The CDR3 loop is CASSNVASGGPSTGTQYF. CDR3 in DNA: TGTGCCAGCAGCAATGTGGCTAGCGGGGGGCCTAGCACAGGTACGCAGTATTTT.

This clonotype was seen more than once but under ten times. This chain connects TRBV29-1 to TRBJ2-5; D remains ambiguous. The germline gives CDR1 SQVTM, CDR2 ANQGSEA. The V end lost 4 bases, the J end lost 1 base, and 10 bases lay between the germline ends. The CDR3 spans 13 residues. CDR3 in amino acids: CSVVSRFQETQYF. The DNA for the CDR3 is TGCAGCGTTGTAAGTCGGTTCCAAGAGACCCAGTACTTC.

The chain links TRBV27 to TRBJ1-2; tentatively, D is TRBD1 (6 bases). Germline CDR1 is MNHEY and CDR2 is SMNVEV (reference sequence). V was pared by 4 bases and J by 4 bases, with 13 bases between. The CDR3 extends over 14 amino acids. This CDR3 is CASSSGTKVYGYTF. CDR3 in DNA: TGTGCCAGCAGTTCCGGGACAAAGGTCTATGGCTACACCTTC.

This clonotype has a count of ten or more. This CDR3 reads CASSLKGTGANTEAFF. The CDR3 nucleotides read TGTGCCAGCAGCTTGAAAGGGACAGGGGCGAACACTGAAGCTTTCTTT. The chain joins TRBV5-5 to TRBJ1-1, with 10 nucleotides matching TRBD1. V gave up 1 base and J gave up 1 base; unmatched junction bases: 4. Germline V CDR1 and CDR2: SGHKS, YYEKEE (reference sequence). CDR3 size: 16 residues.

The genes are TRBV4-2 and TRBJ2-2, with TRBD2 identical over 9 bases. Germline V gene data show CDR1 as LGHNA and CDR2 as YNFKEQ. The CDR3 consists of 16 residues. V dropped 3 bases and J dropped 1; count of bases not matched to a gene: 3. The DNA for the CDR3 is TGTGCCAGCAGCCATGCAGCGGGGGGGAACACCGGGGAGCTGTTTTTT. This codes for CASSHAAGGNTGELFF.

Ten or more counts support this clonotype. The chain links TRBV29-1 to TRBJ2-7; no firm D call. V shed 3 bases and J shed 0 bases, with 9 bases lying between them. This CDR3 has 13 amino acids. Germline V gene sequence: CDR1 SQVTM, CDR2 ANQGSEA. CDR3 nucleotide sequence: TGCAGCGTTGAGGCAGGAATCTCCTACGAGCAGTACGTC. Its translation is CSVEAGISYEQYV.